Below are 22 T cell receptor beta chains sequenced from a single sample in a study of PD-1 blockade in classical Hodgkin lymphoma. Autologous stem cell transplantation was followed by relapse in every patient, and brentuximab vedotin exposure varied. TCRdb keeps only in-frame clones here, not all; method: immunoSEQ multiplex PCR. The sample gives tens of thousands of clones, about three quarters of which show up once; around 15% is in the top ten. This sample comprised peripheral blood mononuclear cells (PBMCs), obtained at baseline. The receptors originated from a human donor with classical Hodgkin lymphoma.

The rearrangement uses TRBV19 and TRBJ2-5; no definite D call. This CDR3 is 14 amino acids long. V lost 1 base and J 2 bases, leaving 8 bases between the germline ends. Germline V CDR1 and CDR2: LNHDA, SQIVND (reference sequence). The CDR3 coding sequence is TGTGCCAGTAGTATAGGAGAGGATCAAGAGACCCAGTACTTC. It specifies CASSIGEDQETQYF.

V and J are TRBV11-2 and TRBJ2-2; no clear D. Trimming removed 0 bases at V and 7 bases at J, with 15 bases between. There are 16 residues in the CDR3. CDR1 is SGHAT, CDR2 FQNNGV, per germline. The CDR3 loop reads CASSLDRNLLGGELFF. CDR3 sequence (DNA): TGTGCCAGCAGCTTAGACCGGAACTTGTTGGGCGGGGAGCTGTTTTTT.

CDR3 nucleotide sequence: TGCGCCACGGCGACTAGCGCGGGAACAGATACGCAGTATTTT. Translated, it gives CATATSAGTDTQYF. V gene TRBV10-1 combines with J gene TRBJ2-3; TRBD2 matches 8 bases. The length of the CDR3 is 14 residues. Germline assignment: CDR1 WNHNN and CDR2 SYGVQD (reference sequence). The ends lost 10 bases at V and 3 bases at J; junction bases unmatched: 9.

The V and J genes are TRBV18 and TRBJ2-3; 9 bases are a match to TRBD1. The CDR3 loop spans 16 amino acids. The germline gives CDR1 KGHSH, CDR2 LQKENI. V was clipped by 2 bases and J by 7 bases; unmatched bases: 10. The CDR3 bases are TGTGCCAGCTCACCAGGGCCGGGACAGGGTTTTAATACGCAGTATTTT. This sequence encodes CASSPGPGQGFNTQYF. The whole variable domain, remainder taken from reference TRBV18 and TRBJ2-3, is NAGVMQNPRHLVRRRGQEARLRCSPMKGHSHVYWYRQLPEEGLKFMVYLQKENIIDESGMPKERFSAEFPKEGPSILRIQQVVRGDSAAYFCASSPGPGQGFNTQYFGPGTRLTVL.

This chain connects TRBV7-2 to TRBJ2-1; no firm D call. Germline CDR1 is SGHTA and CDR2 is FQGNSA. V shed 0 bases and J shed 7 bases, with 1 base lying between them. This CDR3 has 11 amino acids. CDR3 in amino acids: CASSLANEQFF. Here the CDR3 DNA reads TGTGCCAGCAGCTTAGCGAATGAGCAGTTCTTC.

The genes are TRBV4-1 and TRBJ2-4; D uncertain. This CDR3 has 15 residues. Germline V gives CDR1 MGHRA, CDR2 YSYEKL. V dropped 2 bases and J dropped 0 bases, with 8 bases sitting between them. CDR3 amino acids: CASSQSILAKNIQYF. The CDR3 bases are TGCGCCAGCAGCCAATCTATCCTAGCCAAAAACATTCAGTACTTC.

This chain joins TRBV5-1 and TRBJ1-6, with no clear D. With 4 bases removed from V and 3 bases from J, the gap between germline ends came to 8 bases. The germline V gene has CDR1 SGHRS and CDR2 YFSETQ. The CDR3 is made up of 14 amino acids. CDR3 region: CASSETSYNSPLHF. The CDR3 coding sequence is TGCGCCAGCAGCGAGACTAGCTATAATTCACCCCTCCACTTT.

The genes are TRBV5-1 and TRBJ1-1; D gene uncertain. CDR1 SGHRS and CDR2 YFSETQ come from the germline V gene. CDR3 length: 13 residues. The V and J ends lost 4 bases and 7 bases respectively, with 14 bases between them. CDR3 loop: CASSPTDLHEAFF. The CDR3 coding sequence is TGCGCCAGCAGCCCCACGGATCTCCATGAAGCTTTCTTT.

The chain carries TRBV27 and TRBJ1-4; possibly TRBD1 for D (5 bases). Trimming stripped 0 bases from V and 9 bases from J, with 14 bases between. Germline V gene sequence: CDR1 MNHEY, CDR2 SMNVEV (reference sequence). The CDR3 totals 15 residues. For the CDR3, the DNA is TGTGCCAGCAGTTTATCGGCAGGGCTATTCAAAAAACTGTTTTTT. Translating gives CASSLSAGLFKKLFF.

This clone was observed once. The chain joins TRBV7-8 to TRBJ2-5, with D perhaps matching TRBD2 (5 bases). The germline V gene encodes CDR1 SGHVS and CDR2 FQNEAQ. The CDR3 extends over 15 amino acids. With 2 bases removed from V and 1 base from J, the gap between germline ends came to 11 bases. The CDR3 reads CASSLQSGLQETQYF. CDR3 in DNA: TGTGCCAGCAGCTTACAAAGCGGCCTCCAAGAGACCCAGTACTTC.

This rearrangement joins TRBV9 to TRBJ2-7, with D perhaps given as TRBD1 or TRBD2 (5 bases each). CDR1 and CDR2 (germline): SGDLS, YYNGEE. V lost 1 base, J lost 7 bases, and 15 bases lay in between. CDR3 length equals 14 residues. The CDR3 sequence: CASSVQYGTEEQYF. CDR3 sequence (DNA): TGTGCCAGCAGCGTACAGTACGGGACCGAAGAGCAGTACTTC.

This clone was seen only once. The sample holds other DNA sequences that translate to the same CDR3. The CDR3 DNA sequence: TGTGCCAGCAGTCCAAGGGGGACGGGAAACACCATATATTTT. As protein: CASSPRGTGNTIYF. V is TRBV2 and J is TRBJ1-3, with D maybe TRBD1 (6 bases). Looked up from germline, CDR1 is SNHLY and CDR2 is FYNNEI. CDR3 length: 14 residues. V lost 5 bases, J lost 4 bases, and 12 bases lay in between.

In this sample, this clone turned up a few times. This chain connects TRBV7-9 to TRBJ2-2, with 7 nucleotides matching TRBD2. The V gene end was trimmed by 1 base and the J gene end by 7 bases; junction bases not matched to a gene: 12. This CDR3 is built from 17 residues. The V gene's germline CDR1 is SEHNR and CDR2 FQNEAQ (reference sequence). CDR3 nucleotides: TGTGCCAGCAGCTTAGAGGCGGGACTACCCTGGGGCGGGGAGCTGTTTTTT. Protein: CASSLEAGLPWGGELFF.

For the CDR3, the DNA is TGCGCCAGCAGCCAAGTGGTTAGGGGAGAGACCCAGTACTTC. It codes for CASSQVVRGETQYF. This rearrangement joins TRBV4-3 to TRBJ2-5; tentative D call: TRBD1 (5 bases). The CDR3 has 14 amino acids. Trimming removed 1 base from V and 4 bases from J, with 10 bases in between. Germline V gives CDR1 LGHNA, CDR2 YSLEER.

The rearrangement uses TRBV27 and TRBJ2-2; 7 positions match TRBD1. CDR1 MNHEY and CDR2 SMNVEV come from the germline V gene (reference sequence). V was clipped by 5 bases and J by 3 bases; unmatched bases: 6. This CDR3 spans 15 amino acids. Written as DNA, the CDR3 is TGTGCCAGCAGTCCAAACAGGGGATACACCGGGGAGCTGTTTTTT. It is translated as CASSPNRGYTGELFF.

This clone was recorded once. For the CDR3, the DNA is TGCGCCAGCAGCCGTGGGGACAGGGGTTACGAGCAGTACTTC. It is translated as CASSRGDRGYEQYF. The rearrangement uses TRBV5-1 and TRBJ2-7; TRBD1 matches 10 bases. V dropped 4 bases and J dropped 4; count of bases not matched to a gene: 5. Germline CDR1 is SGHRS and CDR2 is YFSETQ. This CDR3 is 14 amino acids long. The complete variable domain, with remaining parts taken from reference TRBV5-1 and TRBJ2-7, reads KAGVTQTPRYLIKTRGQQVTLSCSPISGHRSVSWYQQTPGQGLQFLFEYFSETQRNKGNFPGRFSGRQFSNSRSEMNVSTLELGDSALYLCASSRGDRGYEQYFGPGTRLTVT.

The V call is TRBV6-1, the J call TRBJ2-4; D is undetermined. Trimming took off 0 bases at V and 0 bases at J, with 12 bases between the two ends. The germline gives CDR1 MNHNS, CDR2 SASEGT. This CDR3 is built from 17 residues. This CDR3 reads CASSEAPLGLAKNIQYF. For the CDR3, the DNA is TGTGCCAGCAGTGAAGCGCCTCTCGGGTTAGCCAAAAACATTCAGTACTTC.

The chain uses TRBV10-3 and TRBJ2-5; 9 nucleotides match TRBD1. Germline CDR1 reads ENHRY; CDR2 reads SYGVKD. There are 17 residues in the CDR3. V lost 7 bases to trimming and J lost 3 bases; unmatched junction nucleotides: 15. In DNA, the CDR3 is TGTGCCATCAAAAAAGCCCTACCGACAGGGGGAGAAGAGACCCAGTACTTC. Protein product: CAIKKALPTGGEETQYF.

The chain carries TRBV19 and TRBJ1-3; possibly TRBD1 for D (5 bases). The CDR3 is made up of 16 amino acids. V was trimmed by 3 bases and J by 1 base, leaving 13 bases between them. The germline V gene has CDR1 LNHDA and CDR2 SQIVND (reference sequence). The CDR3 is CASSIDRGSSGNTIYF. CDR3 DNA sequence: TGTGCCAGTAGTATCGACAGAGGATCTTCTGGAAACACCATATATTTT.

V and J are TRBV11-2 and TRBJ2-7, with 9 bases identical to TRBD2. The germline gives CDR1 SGHAT, CDR2 FQNNGV. The CDR3 length is 15 residues. The ends lost 2 bases at V and 2 bases at J; junction bases unmatched: 4. The CDR3 DNA follows: TGTGCCAGCAGCTTAAAGCGGGGGGTGACCTACGAGCAGTACTTC. It codes for CASSLKRGVTYEQYF.

This sequence joins TRBV19 and TRBJ1-1; TRBD1 aligns across 7 bases. This CDR3 comprises 19 residues. V was clipped by 5 bases and J by 0 bases; unmatched bases: 18. Germline V gene sequence: CDR1 LNHDA, CDR2 SQIVND (reference sequence). CDR3 sequence: CASSGWDRDFPIMNTEAFF. The CDR3 DNA follows: TGTGCCAGTAGTGGGTGGGACAGAGATTTTCCAATCATGAACACTGAAGCTTTCTTT.

The chain is built from TRBV18 and TRBJ2-5; 7 positions agree with TRBD2. CDR1 and CDR2 from the germline V gene are KGHSH and LQKENI. Trimming at V came to 1 base and at J to 2 bases, leaving 13 bases not matched to a gene. CDR3 size: 18 residues. Written as DNA, the CDR3 is TGTGCCAGCTCACCACGGGCTAGCGGAGGGCCCTTACAAGAGACCCAGTACTTC. Amino acid sequence: CASSPRASGGPLQETQYF.